This T cell receptor beta chain was captured by sequencing in a study of tumor and adjacent non-tumor tissue in lung cancer. About the study: The patients, some ten men and about 5 women, were about 30 to 85 with stage I to III disease.

The CDR3 runs 14 residues. V was clipped by 2 bases and J by 5 bases; unmatched bases: 4. Per germline, CDR1 MNHEY and CDR2 SVGAGI. This clonotype showed up just a few times. As yet, its antigen is unknown. Overall study results and limits: Patients with more diverse tumor TCRs had worse survival. Top 100 clones took a larger repertoire share in normal lung.

Three rounds of nested PCR, following a modified ARM-PCR protocol, produced the TCRbeta library. Using its own MiXCR run on the multiplex PCR reads, TCRdb lists one record per CDR3 protein. The sample consists of over 130,000 distinct CDR3 sequences, approximately 66% of them appearing once. This sample's RNA came from whole unsorted tissue. Chemotherapy-naive patients with new lung cancer underwent thoracic surgery in China, August–late 2014. The sample taken for sequencing was lung tumor tissue. The rearrangement joins TRBV6-5 to TRBJ2-5, with TRBD2 matching 8 bases. This clonotype originated in a man aged 55 to 69 with small cell lung cancer. The CDR3, as DNA: TGTGCCAGCAGTTACCGCGGGGGGCGGGAGACCCAGTACTTC. Translating gives CASSYRGGRETQYF.